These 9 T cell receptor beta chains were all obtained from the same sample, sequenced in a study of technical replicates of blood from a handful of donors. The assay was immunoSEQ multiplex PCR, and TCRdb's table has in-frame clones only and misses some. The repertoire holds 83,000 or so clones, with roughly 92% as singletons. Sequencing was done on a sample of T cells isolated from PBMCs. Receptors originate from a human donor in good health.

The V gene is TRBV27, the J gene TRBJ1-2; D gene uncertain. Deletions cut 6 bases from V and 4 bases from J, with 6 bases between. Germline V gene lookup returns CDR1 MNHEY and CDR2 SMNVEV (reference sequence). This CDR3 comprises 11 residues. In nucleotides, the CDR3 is TGTGCCAGCAGCAGAGGCTATGGCTACACCTTC. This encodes CASSRGYGYTF.

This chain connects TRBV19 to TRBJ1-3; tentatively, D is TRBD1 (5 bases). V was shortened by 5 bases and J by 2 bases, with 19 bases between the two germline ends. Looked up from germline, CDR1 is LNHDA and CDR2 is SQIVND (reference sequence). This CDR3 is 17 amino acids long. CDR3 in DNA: TGTGCCAGTAGTGTCTCAGAGCAGGGTGTGGCTGGAAACACCATATATTTT. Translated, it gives CASSVSEQGVAGNTIYF.

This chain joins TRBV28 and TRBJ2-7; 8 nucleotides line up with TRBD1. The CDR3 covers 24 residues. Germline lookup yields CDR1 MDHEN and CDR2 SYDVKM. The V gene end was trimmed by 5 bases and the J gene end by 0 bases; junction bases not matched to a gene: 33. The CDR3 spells CASSLSRIRPRPGTGEPSSYEQYF. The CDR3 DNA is TGTGCCAGCAGTCTATCTCGGATCAGACCCCGTCCCGGGACAGGCGAACCAAGCTCCTACGAGCAGTACTTC.

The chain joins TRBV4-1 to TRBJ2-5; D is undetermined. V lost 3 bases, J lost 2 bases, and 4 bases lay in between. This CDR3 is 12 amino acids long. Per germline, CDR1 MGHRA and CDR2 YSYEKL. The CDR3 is CASSHPQETQYF. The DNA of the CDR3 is TGCGCCAGCAGCCACCCACAAGAGACCCAGTACTTC.

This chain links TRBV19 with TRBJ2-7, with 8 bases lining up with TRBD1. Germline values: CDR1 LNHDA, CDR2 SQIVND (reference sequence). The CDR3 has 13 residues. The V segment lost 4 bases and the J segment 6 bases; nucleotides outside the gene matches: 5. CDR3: CASSKFDRGEQYF. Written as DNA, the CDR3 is TGTGCCAGTAGTAAATTCGACAGGGGCGAGCAGTACTTC.

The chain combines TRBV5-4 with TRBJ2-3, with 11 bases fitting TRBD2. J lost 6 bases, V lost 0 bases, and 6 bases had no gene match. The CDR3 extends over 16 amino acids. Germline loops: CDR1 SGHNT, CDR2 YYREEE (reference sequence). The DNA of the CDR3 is TGTGCCAGCAGCTTGGGTAGCGGGGGGGAAGGGGATACGCAGTATTTT. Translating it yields CASSLGSGGEGDTQYF.

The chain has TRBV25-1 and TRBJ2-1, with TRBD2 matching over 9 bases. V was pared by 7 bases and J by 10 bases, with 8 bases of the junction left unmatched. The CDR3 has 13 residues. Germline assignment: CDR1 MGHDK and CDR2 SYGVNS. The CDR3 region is CASMGLAGSEQFF. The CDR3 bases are TGTGCCAGCATGGGGCTAGCGGGGTCGGAGCAGTTCTTC.

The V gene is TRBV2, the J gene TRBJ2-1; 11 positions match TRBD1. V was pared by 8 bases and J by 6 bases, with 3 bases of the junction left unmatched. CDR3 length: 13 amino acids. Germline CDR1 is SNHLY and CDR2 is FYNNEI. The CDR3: CASRGTGGNEQFF. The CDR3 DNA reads TGTGCCAGCCGCGGGACAGGGGGCAATGAGCAGTTCTTC. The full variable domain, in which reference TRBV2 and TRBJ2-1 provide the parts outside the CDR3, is EPEVTQTPSHQVTQMGQEVILRCVPISNHLYFYWYRQILGQKVEFLVSFYNNEISEKSEIFDDQFSVERPDGSNFTLKIRSTKLEDSAMYFCASRGTGGNEQFFGPGTRLTVL.

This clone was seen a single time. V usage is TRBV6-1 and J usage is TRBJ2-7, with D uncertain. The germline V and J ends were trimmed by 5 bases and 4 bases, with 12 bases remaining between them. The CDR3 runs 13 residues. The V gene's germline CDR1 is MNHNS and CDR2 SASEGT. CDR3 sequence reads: CASSINLVYEQYF. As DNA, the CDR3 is TGTGCCAGCAGTATCAACCTAGTATACGAGCAGTACTTC.